This T cell receptor (beta chain) was sequenced for a study of beta chain features in type 1 diabetes. General study results and limits: Moderate but significant shortening of TCRB CDR3s was recorded in all four CD4+ subsets from Type 1 diabetes patients.

Since all of the isolated RNA was reverse transcribed, expressed TCRB transcripts were what got sequenced. Generated by immunoSEQ multiplex PCR, the TCRdb table keeps only in-frame clones and is missing some. Of 250,000 to 300,000 clones in the sample, over 11% were seen once. V lost 6 bases and J lost 5; bases outside the gene matches: 11. Germline lookup yields CDR1 MDHEN and CDR2 SYDVKM. The CDR3 runs 15 residues. Notes on this clone: Its matching antigen is unknown.

The TCR originated in a man aged 30 to 45 with type 1 diabetes. Sequencing used naive CD4+ T cells from blood. V usage is TRBV28 and J usage is TRBJ1-2; 8 bases are shared with TRBD1. The CDR3 region is CASSRPDRARYGYTF. In DNA, the CDR3 is TGTGCCAGCAGCCGCCCGGACAGGGCTAGATATGGCTACACCTTC.